This TCR beta chain was recorded in a study of shared T cell receptors in the human thymus. TCRdb's copy holds only in-frame clones and misses some; the assay was immunoSEQ multiplex PCR. This table holds some 760,000 clones, around 85% found once. Germline loops: CDR1 SGHDT, CDR2 YYEEEE. Deletions cut 4 bases from V and 9 bases from J, with 11 bases between. This CDR3 is built from 12 residues. The same specimen was also included in a second study, on human thymus T cells. As that study records: The thymus was resected at corrective cardiac surgery. In thymic and blood repertoires alike, V and J usage looked biased. Related research found strongly overlapping thymic repertoires in unrelated individuals.

This receptor was taken from a girl under three years old with a congenital heart defect. The sample was thymocytes. V usage is TRBV5-6 and J usage is TRBJ2-1, with D possibly TRBD2 on 6 matching bases. The CDR3 DNA reads TGTGCCAGCAGCCAGGCGCGGGGTGAGCAGTTCTTC. Protein: CASSQARGEQFF.